These T cell receptor beta chains were read from a single sample in a study of human CD8 memory T cell subsets. From the 5' RACE reads, TCRdb lists one entry per CDR3 protein and no DNA. In all, the sample yields some 3,400 distinct CDR3 sequences. The sequenced sample was CD8+ T cells from PBMCs. The receptors stem from a human donor in good health. Both conserved end residues are part of each CDR3. Clone size is given for some rows only: seen once, a few or many times, or a class if the clone is expanded.

cdr3_length,j_call,clone_size,v_call,cdr3_aa
15,TRBJ2-7,-,TRBV27,CASSLLTGGDNEQYF
15,TRBJ1-5,medium-sized,TRBV12-3/TRBV12-4,CASTIGGYSNQPQHF
16,TRBJ1-6,medium-sized,TRBV28,CASSLGPSSYNSPLHF
14,TRBJ2-7,-,TRBV29-1,CSVVFPSSRYEQYF
11,TRBJ2-7,medium-sized,TRBV10-2,CASSESYEQYF
15,TRBJ1-2,-,TRBV11-2,CASSSPGRGIHGYTF
14,TRBJ2-7,medium-sized,TRBV7-9,CASSPIDRSYEQYF
14,TRBJ2-1,medium-sized,TRBV2,CASSPTSGGDEQFF
19,TRBJ2-3,-,TRBV7-8,CASSLATGLAGTGTDTQYF
13,TRBJ1-2,medium-sized,TRBV20-1,CSANKGSGYGYTF
16,TRBJ2-3,-,TRBV5-1,CASSPYGAGSTDTQYF
15,TRBJ1-4,medium-sized,TRBV27,CASVLEGCGKEKLFF
12,TRBJ1-1,-,TRBV29-1,CSGRWMNTEAFF
16,TRBJ2-1,medium-sized,TRBV7-8,CASSPSRAGGLNEQFF
16,TRBJ2-1,-,TRBV7-9,CASSSHRDPGFHEQFF
13,TRBJ1-2,medium-sized,TRBV29-1,CSVEAGRGYGYTF
17,TRBJ1-5,-,TRBV21-1,CASSKALYRGSNQPQHF
13,TRBJ2-5,-,TRBV7-9,CASSRIGSETQYF
13,TRBJ2-2,-,TRBV7-6,CASSSRNTGELFF
14,TRBJ2-3,-,TRBV7-3,CASSRGQSTDTQYF
11,TRBJ2-1,medium-sized,TRBV29-1,CSVEVYNEQFF
16,TRBJ2-1,-,TRBV7-9,CASSTPTGLHYNEQFF
15,TRBJ2-7,medium-sized,TRBV29-1,CSVEVAGAQNVEQYF
15,TRBJ2-7,medium-sized,TRBV7-8,CASSYRDRASYEQYF
15,TRBJ2-5,-,TRBV28,CASSPYSEGRKTQYF
15,TRBJ1-5,-,TRBV15,CATSRDSGPRVPQHF
13,TRBJ1-1,-,TRBV19,CASSQGARTEAFF
15,TRBJ2-1,medium-sized,TRBV7-3,CASSLLAGGSNEQFF
11,TRBJ1-5,medium-sized,TRBV3-2,CASSLNQPQHF
14,TRBJ1-1,medium-sized,TRBV4-1,CASSQVRGAFTAFF
13,TRBJ2-7,medium-sized,TRBV28,CASSLGQGAEQYF
13,TRBJ1-1,medium-sized,TRBV20-1,CSAFSLGNTEAFF
14,TRBJ2-7,-,TRBV7-9,CASSFAGSRYEQYF
14,TRBJ1-1,medium-sized,TRBV9,CASSVVGDATEAFF
15,TRBJ2-7,-,TRBV12-3/TRBV12-4,CASSPSSGTRYEQYF
14,TRBJ2-7,-,TRBV5-5,CASSFYSGGYEQYF
12,TRBJ2-3,medium-sized,TRBV6-2/TRBV6-3,CASSDPSNTQYF
15,TRBJ2-2,-,TRBV2,CASNPGQGVAGELFF
14,TRBJ2-1,-,TRBV4-3,CASSQEDRDNEQFF
13,TRBJ2-7,-,TRBV4-1,CASSPRQGFEQYF
16,TRBJ1-6,large,TRBV28,CASSLVSASYNSPLHF
14,TRBJ1-2,medium-sized,TRBV7-9,CASSLGQLVYGYTF
13,TRBJ2-3,-,TRBV20-1,CSASEGAIDTQYF
14,TRBJ2-3,medium-sized,TRBV5-1,CASYLAGGTDTQYF
12,TRBJ1-1,medium-sized,TRBV10-3,CAIRTGNTEAFF
14,TRBJ2-3,-,TRBV9,CASSAAGLHYTQYF